This T cell receptor beta chain was obtained from a study of shared clonotypes between healthy human individuals. Notes on the study in general: Shared clonotypes: about 4.6% naive CD4, roughly 3.5% naive CD8, roughly 2.2% memory CD4, approximately 0.4% memory CD8.

This clone was found once. Antigen unknown. The V gene's germline CDR1 is SGHVS and CDR2 FNYEAQ. The CDR3 is 14 amino acids. J was trimmed by 7 bases and V by 4 bases; bases with no gene match: 9. Produced via immunoSEQ multiplex PCR; TCRdb's table is partial and in-frame only. The table shows roughly 2.2 million clones, with 85% to 95% occurring only once. The material sequenced was naive CD4+ T cells from PBMCs. The subset here: CD45RA+ positively selected. This TCR derives from a man between 18 and 35 years old in good health. Some clones in this sample may be carry-over from other donors' samples. V is TRBV7-6 and J is TRBJ1-2, with 7 bases that match TRBD1. This CDR3 reads CASSSSTGISGYTF. The CDR3 bases are TGTGCCAGCAGCTCCTCGACAGGGATAAGTGGCTACACCTTC.